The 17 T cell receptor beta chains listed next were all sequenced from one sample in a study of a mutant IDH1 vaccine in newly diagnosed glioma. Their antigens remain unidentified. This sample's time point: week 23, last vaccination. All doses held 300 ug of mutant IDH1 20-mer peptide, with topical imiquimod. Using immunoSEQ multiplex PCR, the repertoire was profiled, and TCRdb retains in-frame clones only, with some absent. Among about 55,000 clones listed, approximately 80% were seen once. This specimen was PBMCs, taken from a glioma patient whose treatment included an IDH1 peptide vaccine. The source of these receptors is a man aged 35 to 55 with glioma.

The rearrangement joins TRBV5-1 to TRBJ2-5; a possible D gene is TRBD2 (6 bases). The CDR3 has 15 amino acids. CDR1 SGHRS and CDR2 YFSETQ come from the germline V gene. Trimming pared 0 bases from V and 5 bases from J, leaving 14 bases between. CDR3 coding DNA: TGCGCCAGCAGCTTGGGGCAGGGAGGTCGGGAGACCCAGTACTTC. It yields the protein CASSLGQGGRETQYF.

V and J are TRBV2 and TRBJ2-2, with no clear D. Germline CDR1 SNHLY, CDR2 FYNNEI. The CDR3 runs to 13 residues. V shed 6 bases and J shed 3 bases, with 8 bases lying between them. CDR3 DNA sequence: TGTGCCAGCAGGGGCCAGCACACCGGGGAGCTGTTTTTT. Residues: CASRGQHTGELFF.

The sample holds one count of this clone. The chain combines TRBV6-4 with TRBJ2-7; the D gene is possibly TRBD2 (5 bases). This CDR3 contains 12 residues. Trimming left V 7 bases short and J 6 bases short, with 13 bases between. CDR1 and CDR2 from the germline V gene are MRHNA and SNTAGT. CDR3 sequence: CASISGVGEQYF. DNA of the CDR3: TGTGCCAGCATATCCGGGGTCGGCGAGCAGTACTTC.

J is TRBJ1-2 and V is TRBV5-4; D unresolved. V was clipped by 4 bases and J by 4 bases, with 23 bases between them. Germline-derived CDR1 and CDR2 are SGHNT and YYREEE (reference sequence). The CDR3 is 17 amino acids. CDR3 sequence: CASSQVLYPAGVYGYTF. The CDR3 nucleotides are TGTGCCAGCAGCCAAGTCCTCTATCCCGCAGGAGTCTATGGCTACACCTTC.

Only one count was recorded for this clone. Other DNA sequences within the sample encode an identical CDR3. In nucleotides, the CDR3 is TGTGCCAGCAGCAGGACAGGGTCTGGAGAAAAACTGTTTTTT. Translation: CASSRTGSGEKLFF. The genes are TRBV5-6 and TRBJ1-4; TRBD1 aligns across 8 bases. Germline values: CDR1 SGHDT, CDR2 YYEEEE. This CDR3 has 14 amino acids. Trimming removed 4 bases from V and 8 bases from J; junction bases left unmatched: 7.

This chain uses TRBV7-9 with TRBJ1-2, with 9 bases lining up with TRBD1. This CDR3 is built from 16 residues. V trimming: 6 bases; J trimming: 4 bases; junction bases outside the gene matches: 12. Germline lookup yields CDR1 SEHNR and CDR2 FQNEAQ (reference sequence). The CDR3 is CASSFQGRDRAYGYTF. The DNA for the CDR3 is TGTGCCAGCAGTTTTCAAGGCCGGGACAGGGCCTATGGCTACACCTTC.

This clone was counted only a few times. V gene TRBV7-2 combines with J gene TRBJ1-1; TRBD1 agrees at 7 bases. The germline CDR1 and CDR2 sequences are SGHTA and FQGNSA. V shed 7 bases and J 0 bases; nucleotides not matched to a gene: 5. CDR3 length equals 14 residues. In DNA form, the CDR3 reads TGTGCCAGCAAGACGGGACAGCTGAACACTGAAGCTTTCTTT. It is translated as CASKTGQLNTEAFF. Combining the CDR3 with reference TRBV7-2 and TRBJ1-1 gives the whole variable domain GAGVSQSPSNKVTEKGKDVELRCDPISGHTALYWYRQSLGQGLEFLIYFQGNSAPDKSGLPSDRFSAERTGGSVSTLTIQRTQQEDSAVYLCASKTGQLNTEAFFGQGTRLTVV.

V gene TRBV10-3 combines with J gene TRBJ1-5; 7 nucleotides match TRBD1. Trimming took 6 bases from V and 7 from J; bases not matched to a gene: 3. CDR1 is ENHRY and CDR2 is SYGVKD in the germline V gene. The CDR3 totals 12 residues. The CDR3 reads CAISRDSQPQHF. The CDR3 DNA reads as TGTGCCATCAGCCGGGACAGCCAGCCCCAGCATTTT.

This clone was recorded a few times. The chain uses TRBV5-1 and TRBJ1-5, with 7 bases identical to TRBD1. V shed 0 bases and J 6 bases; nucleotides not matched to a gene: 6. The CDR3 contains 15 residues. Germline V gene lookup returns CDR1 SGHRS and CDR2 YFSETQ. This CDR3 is CASSLGDSPGQPQHF. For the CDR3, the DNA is TGCGCCAGCAGCTTGGGGGACAGCCCTGGTCAGCCCCAGCATTTT.

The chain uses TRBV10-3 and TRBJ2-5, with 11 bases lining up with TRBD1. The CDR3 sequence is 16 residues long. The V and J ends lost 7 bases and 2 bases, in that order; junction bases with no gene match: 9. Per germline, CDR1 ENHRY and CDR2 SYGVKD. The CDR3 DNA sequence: TGTGCCATCAAAAGTGGGGACAGGGGGGAGCAAGAGACCCAGTACTTC. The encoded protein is CAIKSGDRGEQETQYF.

CDR3 DNA sequence: TGTGCCAGCTCAAAAGCCCATGAGCAGTTCTTC. The encoded protein is CASSKAHEQFF. The chain couples TRBV18 to TRBJ2-1; no clear D gene. Trimming stripped 5 bases from V and 8 bases from J, with 7 bases between. Germline V gene sequence: CDR1 KGHSH, CDR2 LQKENI. The CDR3 consists of 11 residues.

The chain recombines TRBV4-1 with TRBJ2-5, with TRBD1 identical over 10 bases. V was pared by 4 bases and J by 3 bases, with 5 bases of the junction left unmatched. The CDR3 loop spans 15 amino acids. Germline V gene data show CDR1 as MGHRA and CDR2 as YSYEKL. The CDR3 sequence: CASSLWTGGEETQYF. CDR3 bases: TGCGCCAGCAGCCTATGGACAGGGGGAGAAGAGACCCAGTACTTC.

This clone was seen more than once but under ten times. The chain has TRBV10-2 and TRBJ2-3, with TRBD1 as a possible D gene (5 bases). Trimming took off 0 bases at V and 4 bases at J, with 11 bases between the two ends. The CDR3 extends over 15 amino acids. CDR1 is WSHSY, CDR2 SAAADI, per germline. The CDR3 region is CASSESLGPADTQYF. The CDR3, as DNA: TGCGCCAGCAGTGAGTCTTTGGGGCCCGCAGATACGCAGTATTTT.

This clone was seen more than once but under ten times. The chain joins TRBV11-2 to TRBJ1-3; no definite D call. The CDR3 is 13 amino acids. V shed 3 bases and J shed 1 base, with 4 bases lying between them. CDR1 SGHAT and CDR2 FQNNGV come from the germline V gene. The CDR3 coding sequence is TGTGCCAGCAGCTTTGAGTCTGGAAACACCATATATTTT. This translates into CASSFESGNTIYF.

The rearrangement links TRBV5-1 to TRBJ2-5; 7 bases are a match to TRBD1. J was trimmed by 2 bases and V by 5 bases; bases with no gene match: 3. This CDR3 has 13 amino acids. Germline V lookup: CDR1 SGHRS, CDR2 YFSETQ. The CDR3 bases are TGCGCCAGCAGGCCGGGACAGCAAGAGACCCAGTACTTC. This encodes CASRPGQQETQYF. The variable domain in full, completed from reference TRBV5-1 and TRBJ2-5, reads KAGVTQTPRYLIKTRGQQVTLSCSPISGHRSVSWYQQTPGQGLQFLFEYFSETQRNKGNFPGRFSGRQFSNSRSEMNVSTLELGDSALYLCASRPGQQETQYFGPGTRLLVL.

The CDR3 region has the DNA TGTGCCAGCAGTGATAGCAGGGGGCTTGGGACTGAAGCTTTCTTT. Protein: CASSDSRGLGTEAFF. The chain employs TRBV2 and TRBJ1-1; TRBD1 aligns across 8 bases. Germline CDR1 is SNHLY and CDR2 is FYNNEI. J lost 5 bases, V lost 3 bases, and 8 bases had no gene match. This CDR3 comprises 15 residues.

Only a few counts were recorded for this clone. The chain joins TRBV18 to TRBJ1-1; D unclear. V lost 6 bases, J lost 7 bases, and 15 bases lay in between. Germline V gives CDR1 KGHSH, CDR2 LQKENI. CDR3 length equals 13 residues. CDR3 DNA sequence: TGTGCCAGCTCTCAGGACGTAGGATTTGAAGCTTTCTTT. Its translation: CASSQDVGFEAFF.